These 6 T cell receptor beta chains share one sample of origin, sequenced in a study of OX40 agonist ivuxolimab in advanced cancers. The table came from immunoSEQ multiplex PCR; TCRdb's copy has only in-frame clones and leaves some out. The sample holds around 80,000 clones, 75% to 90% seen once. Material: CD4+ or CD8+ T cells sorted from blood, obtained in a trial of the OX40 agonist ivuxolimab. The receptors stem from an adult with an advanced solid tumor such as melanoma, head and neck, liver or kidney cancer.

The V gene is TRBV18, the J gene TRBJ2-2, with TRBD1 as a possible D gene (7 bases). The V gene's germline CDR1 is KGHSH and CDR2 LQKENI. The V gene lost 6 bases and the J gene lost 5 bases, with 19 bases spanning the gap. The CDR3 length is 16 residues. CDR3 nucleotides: TGTGCCAGCTCTCCAGGGGGGCAGAGATCAACCGGGGAGCTGTTTTTT. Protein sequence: CASSPGGQRSTGELFF.

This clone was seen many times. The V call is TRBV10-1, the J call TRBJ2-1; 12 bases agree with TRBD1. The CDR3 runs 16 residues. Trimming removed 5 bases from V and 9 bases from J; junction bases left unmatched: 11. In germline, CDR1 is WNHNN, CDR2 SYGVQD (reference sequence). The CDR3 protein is CASSYERDRGPFEQFF. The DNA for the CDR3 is TGCGCCAGCAGTTATGAACGGGACAGGGGGCCTTTTGAGCAGTTCTTC.

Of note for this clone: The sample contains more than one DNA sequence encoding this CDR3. Written as DNA, the CDR3 is TGTGCCAGCAGCTTAAGCACCGGGGAGCTGTTTTTT. It yields the protein CASSLSTGELFF. The chain joins TRBV5-5 to TRBJ2-2; the D is unclear. The ends were cut back, 2 bases at V and 4 bases at J, with 3 bases in the middle. Per germline, CDR1 SGHKS and CDR2 YYEKEE (reference sequence). The CDR3 covers 12 residues.

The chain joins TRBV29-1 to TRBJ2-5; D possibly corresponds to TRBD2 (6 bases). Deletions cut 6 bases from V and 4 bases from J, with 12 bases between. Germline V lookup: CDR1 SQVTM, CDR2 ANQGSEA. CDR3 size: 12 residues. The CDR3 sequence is CSVSLASETQYF. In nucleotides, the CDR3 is TGCAGCGTCTCACTAGCATCAGAGACCCAGTACTTC.

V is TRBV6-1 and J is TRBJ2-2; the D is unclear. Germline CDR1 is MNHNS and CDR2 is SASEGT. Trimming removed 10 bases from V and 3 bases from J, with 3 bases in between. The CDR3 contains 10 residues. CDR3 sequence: CATYTGELFF. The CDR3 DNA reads TGTGCCACGTACACCGGGGAGCTGTTTTTT.

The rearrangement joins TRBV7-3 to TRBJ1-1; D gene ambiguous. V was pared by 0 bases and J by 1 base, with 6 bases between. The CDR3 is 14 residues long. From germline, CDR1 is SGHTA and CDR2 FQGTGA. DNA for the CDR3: TGTGCCAGCAGCTTAACAGGCCCGAACACTGAAGCTTTCTTT. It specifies CASSLTGPNTEAFF.